This T cell receptor (beta chain) was obtained from a study of OX40 agonist ivuxolimab in advanced cancers. Across the study: People who had prior anti-PD-1, anti-PD-L1 or anti-CTLA-4 therapy could take part, and roughly 44% had some.

The CDR3 runs to 15 residues. V lost 5 bases and J 1 base, leaving 11 bases between the germline ends. Germline CDR1 and CDR2: SGHAT and FQNNGV. Profiling relied on immunoSEQ multiplex PCR, and the TCRdb table lists in-frame clones only, not all of them. This sample has some 72,000 clones, with roughly 80% found just once. The rearrangement links TRBV11-2 to TRBJ2-2, with unresolved D. Source: CD4+ or CD8+ T cells sorted from blood, taken in a trial of the OX40 agonist ivuxolimab. This sequence was found in an adult with an advanced solid tumor such as melanoma, head and neck, liver or kidney cancer. CDR3 coding DNA: TGTGCCAGCAGCCGGTGGGCAGGGAACACCGGGGAGCTGTTTTTT. Protein sequence: CASSRWAGNTGELFF. The full variable domain, with the rest looked up from reference TRBV11-2 and TRBJ2-2, is EAGVAQSPRYKIIEKRQSVAFWCNPISGHATLYWYQQILGQGPKLLIQFQNNGVVDDSQLPKDRFSAERLKGVDSTLKIQPAKLEDSAVYLCASSRWAGNTGELFFGEGSRLTVL.